Presented here are 3 T cell receptor beta chains from one specimen sequenced in a study of shared clonotypes between healthy human individuals. Assay used: immunoSEQ multiplex PCR; TCRdb lists only in-frame clones, some missing. The data contain about 190,000 clones, approximately 61% of them singletons. Material for sequencing was memory CD4+ T cells sorted from blood. Subset given: CD45RA-negative fraction. These receptors came from a man younger than 45 in good health.

The CDR3 loop is CASSSPGDSYEQYF. In DNA, the CDR3 is TGTGCCAGCAGCTCTCCGGGAGACTCCTACGAGCAGTACTTC. V gene TRBV11-1 combines with J gene TRBJ2-7; possibly TRBD2 for D (6 bases). This CDR3 is 14 amino acids long. Trimming left V 4 bases short and J 0 bases short, with 10 bases between. Germline lookup yields CDR1 SGHAT and CDR2 FQDESV (reference sequence).

This clone showed up many times. The rearrangement joins TRBV5-7 to TRBJ2-7; 9 bases are a match to TRBD2. TRBV5-7 is flagged as an ORF with uncertain function. The length of the CDR3 is 16 residues. With V trimmed by 0 bases and J by 2 bases, 6 bases remained unmatched. CDR3 sequence: CASSLASGRPPYEQYF. The CDR3 DNA is TGTGCCAGCAGCTTGGCCAGCGGGAGGCCCCCCTACGAGCAGTACTTC.

This chain connects TRBV11-2 to TRBJ2-1, with 7 bases that match TRBD2. Germline V CDR1 and CDR2: SGHAT, FQNNGV. The CDR3 runs 14 residues. With 5 bases clipped from V and 7 bases from J, the junction kept 8 bases outside the gene matches. CDR3 region: CASSTRTRGNEQFF. In DNA form, the CDR3 reads TGTGCCAGCAGCACCCGGACTAGGGGTAATGAGCAGTTCTTC.